This TCR beta chain was sequenced during a study of memory CD4+ T cells and cytomegalovirus serostatus (dated by TCRdb to about 2019). Regarding the study in general: The cohort included roughly 33 healthy adults from Belgium, of whom 9 were CMV seropositive and about 24 were CMV seronegative. To replicate a published TCR-based CMV serostatus classifier, the study sequenced CD4+ memory TCRbeta repertoires from a Belgian cohort whose cytomegalovirus serostatus was known.

What the work shows at the level of the full study, not this receptor alone: Only CD4+CD45RO+ memory cells were sequenced, in contrast to the original study, which included naive and memory CD4+ and CD8+ populations. Of fewer than 200 previously reported CMV-associated TCRbeta sequences, about 68 appeared in the CD4+ memory repertoires, each in one to five individuals. The results were interpreted as suggesting that the CMV-associated TCR signature is largely present in the CD4+ memory repertoire. For predicting CMV serostatus, the median bootstrapped AUC was approximately 0.95 using the original framework and about 0.9 using a US-trained random forest. On the Belgian cohort, the classifier built on the original framework reached a median bootstrapped AUC of approximately 0.95, with a 95% CI of 0.76-1.00.

Single viable CD3+CD4+CD8-CD45RO+ cells were sorted as memory CD4+ T cells on a FACSAria II. CMV serostatus was determined using a Roche Elecsys assay that detects serum IgG against CMV pp150, pp28, p38 and p52. After the samples were thawed, total CD4+ T cells were enriched through positive selection using CD4 magnetic microbeads. The samples came from a separate study whose specific focus was interrogating the CD4+ T cell memory repertoire. Peripheral blood mononuclear cells were isolated and cryopreserved according to standard operating procedures, and serum was stored at -80 degrees C. The staining relied on CD3-PerCP (BW264/56), CD4-APC (RPA-T4), CD45RO-PE (UCHT1) and CD8-Pacific Orange (3B5) antibodies, and Sytox blue was used to exclude non-viable cells. As regards this clone: What this receptor recognizes is not known. No qualities accompany the bases; no much larger clone lies one base away.

CDR3 length: 14 amino acids, cysteine to phenylalanine. Kept here is only the CDR3 DNA, which spans 42 bases and is read in frame from base 1. V lost 3 bases and J lost 6 bases; the stretch between them is 12 bases long. CDR1 and CDR2 are read off the germline V gene as MGHDK and SYGVNS. Genomic DNA was extracted from sorted cells with the Quick-DNA Microprep Kit. Amplification of TCRbeta DNA was done with the immunoSEQ hsTCRbeta kit, following the protocol from the manufacturer. TCRbeta libraries were sequenced on an Illumina MiSeq instrument. As for the authors' bioinformatics: Once out-of-frame sequences had been removed, 2,204,828 distinct TCRbeta sequences were left, which works out to an average of about 71,000 per individual. Two values were used to score each individual: the count of under 200 previously reported CMV-associated TCRbeta sequences and the total count of productive distinct TCRbeta sequences. A beta-binomial model was reimplemented in Python, and scikit-learn random forests with default parameters were trained on data from the US cohort. Classifier performance on the Belgian cohort was summarized as median AUC with percentile confidence intervals over 10,000 bootstrap iterations. TCRdb's version of the immuneACCESS table is confined to in-frame rearrangements and falls short of the full clone set. An unresolved V gene accounts for under half of the shortfall where checked; the remainder is of unknown origin. That table is the source of V, J and clone size, and D and trimming were worked out from the DNA. This sample is represented by 84,000 or so clones; 65% to 85% of them were singletons. Around 0.73% of the sample belongs to the ten largest clones.

Sequencing was performed on memory CD4+ T cells from blood. This receptor was obtained from an adult in good health and CMV-seronegative. This chain joins TRBV25-1 to TRBJ2-1; 6 matching bases give a weak D call of TRBD2. The nucleotide sequence is given as TGTGCCAGCAGTGATCAAAAGGGAGGCAATGAGCAGTTCTTC. It codes for CASSDQKGGNEQFF.